One sample yielded the 26 T cell receptor beta chains listed below, sequenced in a study of cytomegalovirus exposure and HLA in healthy donors. Primers: 60 Vbeta forward and 13 Jbeta reverse. Profiled with immunoSEQ multiplex PCR; TCRdb holds only in-frame clones, not every one. The table has 180,000 or so clones, about three quarters seen once. The sample taken for sequencing was PBMCs. The receptors stem from a woman between 55 and 75 years old in good health and CMV-seropositive.

The chain joins TRBV30 to TRBJ1-2; D remains unclear. Trimming took 3 bases from V and 4 from J, leaving 12 bases between them. CDR1 and CDR2 from the germline V gene are GTSNPN and SVGIG (reference sequence). The CDR3 totals 13 residues. The CDR3 DNA reads as TGTGCCTGGAGCCACGCGGGGATCTATGGCTACACCTTC. Its translation: CAWSHAGIYGYTF.

This clone came up once. The chain has TRBV19 and TRBJ2-5, with TRBD2 matching 7 bases. The CDR3 has 16 residues. With 5 bases clipped from V and 5 bases from J, the junction kept 14 bases outside the gene matches. The germline CDR1 and CDR2 sequences are LNHDA and SQIVND (reference sequence). Written as DNA, the CDR3 is TGTGCCAGTAGTCTTTTGGGGGGGACCAAAGGGGAGACCCAGTACTTC. Its translation: CASSLLGGTKGETQYF.

This chain uses TRBV7-3 with TRBJ2-2; 10 nucleotides align to TRBD2. CDR1 is SGHTA, CDR2 FQGTGA, per germline. There are 20 residues in the CDR3. Trimming cost V 0 bases and J 4 bases; bases outside gene matches: 14. CDR3 region: CASSLTGGSSGSRRTGELFF. The CDR3 DNA reads TGTGCCAGCAGCTTAACTGGTGGGTCTAGCGGGAGCCGGCGCACCGGGGAGCTGTTTTTT.

This clone showed up just once. The gene calls are TRBV18 and TRBJ1-5; 7 nucleotides align to TRBD1. Germline trimming cut 4 bases from V and 0 bases from J; bases unmatched to any gene: 3. The CDR3 extends over 15 amino acids. The germline CDR1 and CDR2 sequences are KGHSH and LQKENI. CDR3 in amino acids: CASSRDSDSNQPQHF. CDR3 nucleotides: TGTGCCAGCTCACGGGACAGTGATAGCAATCAGCCCCAGCATTTT.

The chain couples TRBV28 to TRBJ1-4; no clear D. CDR1 is MDHEN and CDR2 is SYDVKM in the germline V gene. This CDR3 comprises 11 residues. Trimming removed 8 bases at V and 14 bases at J, with 15 bases between. The CDR3 sequence: CASQQFPRLFF. The DNA for the CDR3 is TGTGCCAGCCAACAGTTTCCCCGCCTGTTTTTT.

The chain uses TRBV18 and TRBJ1-4, with D possibly matching TRBD1 (5 bases). CDR3 length equals 15 residues. Germline V gene lookup returns CDR1 KGHSH and CDR2 LQKENI. With 4 bases removed from V and 8 bases from J, the gap between germline ends came to 17 bases. The chain's CDR3 is CASSRHSGVGEKLFF. The CDR3 DNA reads as TGTGCCAGCTCACGACATTCGGGGGTCGGGGAAAAACTGTTTTTT.

The chain has TRBV6-4 and TRBJ1-6; no clear D. CDR1 is MRHNA, CDR2 SNTAGT, per germline. The V gene lost 0 bases and the J gene lost 10 bases, with 7 bases spanning the gap. There are 13 residues in the CDR3. The CDR3 loop is CASSDSGNSPLHF. The CDR3 DNA follows: TGTGCCAGCAGTGACTCCGGGAACTCACCCCTCCACTTT.

Concerning this clone itself: The same CDR3 also results from other DNA sequences found in this sample. The chain has TRBV7-2 and TRBJ1-4; 10 nucleotides align to TRBD1. The CDR3 has 14 residues. Germline V CDR1 and CDR2: SGHTA, FQGNSA. V lost 5 bases, J lost 6 bases, and 3 bases stayed unmatched. CDR3: CASSQDRGHEKLFF. In nucleotides, the CDR3 is TGTGCCAGCAGCCAAGACAGGGGGCATGAAAAACTGTTTTTT.

The chain has TRBV28 and TRBJ1-4, with D unclear. CDR1 and CDR2 (germline): MDHEN, SYDVKM. The length of the CDR3 is 13 residues. The germline V and J ends were trimmed by 10 bases and 6 bases, with 15 bases remaining between them. The CDR3: CATREGGDEKLFF. CDR3 nucleotides: TGTGCCACCAGAGAGGGAGGAGATGAAAAACTGTTTTTT.

V and J are TRBV7-3 and TRBJ2-3; 7 nucleotides agree with TRBD2. Germline V gene lookup returns CDR1 SGHTA and CDR2 FQGTGA. The CDR3 is 15 residues long. V trimming: 1 base; J trimming: 2 bases; junction bases outside the gene matches: 3. The CDR3, as DNA: TGTGCCAGCAGCTTAAGACTAGCCCACACAGATACGCAGTATTTT. Translation gives CASSLRLAHTDTQYF.

In its sample, this clone was seen once. The genes are TRBV30 and TRBJ2-4; TRBD2 matches 9 bases. With 3 bases clipped from V and 8 bases from J, the junction kept 5 bases outside the gene matches. The CDR3 is made up of 13 amino acids. The V gene's germline CDR1 is GTSNPN and CDR2 SVGIG (reference sequence). The CDR3 sequence: CAWSPIAGDIQYF. The CDR3 DNA reads TGTGCCTGGAGCCCGATAGCGGGAGACATTCAGTACTTC.

Concerning this clone itself: One end of the junction fails to match germline, which may point to a read error. This sequence joins TRBV5-4 and TRBJ2-6; TRBD1 agrees at 7 bases. CDR1 and CDR2 (germline): SGHNT, YYREEE (reference sequence). The CDR3 sequence is 16 residues long. The CDR3 here is CASSKFRGTGANGLTF. CDR3 coding DNA: TGTGCCAGCAGCAAATTCAGGGGGACCGGGGCCAACGGCCTGACTTTC.

V is TRBV2 and J is TRBJ2-3; a possible D gene is TRBD1 (6 bases). V gave up 6 bases and J gave up 0 bases, with 13 bases separating them. CDR1 SNHLY and CDR2 FYNNEI come from the germline V gene. There are 15 residues in the CDR3. DNA of the CDR3: TGTGCCAGCAGCCCGCAGGGGTTTAGCACAGATACGCAGTATTTT. It specifies CASSPQGFSTDTQYF.

The chain carries TRBV28 and TRBJ1-2; TRBD1 matches at 8 bases. Germline loops: CDR1 MDHEN, CDR2 SYDVKM. The length of the CDR3 is 14 residues. The V and J ends lost 8 bases and 3 bases, in that order; junction bases with no gene match: 8. The CDR3: CASGETGGDYGYTF. The CDR3 nucleotides read TGTGCCAGCGGGGAAACAGGGGGGGACTATGGCTACACCTTC.

This clone has ten or more counts. The chain recombines TRBV7-2 with TRBJ2-3; D not resolved. V lost 10 bases and J lost 4, with 6 bases in between. This CDR3 is built from 10 residues. Per germline, CDR1 SGHTA and CDR2 FQGNSA. CDR3: CATRADTQYF. DNA for the CDR3: TGTGCCACCCGGGCAGATACGCAGTATTTT.

The chain links TRBV28 to TRBJ2-5; D is possibly TRBD2 (6 bases). The V gene's germline CDR1 is MDHEN and CDR2 SYDVKM. Trimming took 5 bases from V and 5 from J, leaving 15 bases between them. The CDR3 consists of 14 residues. CDR3 protein: CASSAGTSTETQYF. For the CDR3, the DNA is TGTGCCAGCAGTGCCGGGACTTCGACGGAGACCCAGTACTTC.

This clone was counted only a few times. V gene TRBV27 combines with J gene TRBJ1-1; no clear D. This CDR3 has 13 amino acids. The V and J ends lost 6 bases and 3 bases respectively, with 11 bases between them. Germline CDR1 reads MNHEY; CDR2 reads SMNVEV (reference sequence). DNA of the CDR3: TGTGCCAGCAGCCTTCACGGGTACACTGAAGCTTTCTTT. Protein sequence: CASSLHGYTEAFF.

V gene TRBV2 combines with J gene TRBJ1-4; TRBD1 is a possible D gene (5 bases). The CDR3 covers 13 residues. The germline V gene encodes CDR1 SNHLY and CDR2 FYNNEI. V lost 7 bases and J 8 bases, leaving 14 bases between the germline ends. In DNA form, the CDR3 reads TGTGCCAGCAAGACAGCGCCGCGGGAAAAACTGTTTTTT. It encodes CASKTAPREKLFF.

This chain joins TRBV10-3 and TRBJ1-5; D is uncertain. The length of the CDR3 is 13 residues. Between the trimmed V and J ends, which lost 8 bases and 3 bases, there was a span of 11 bases. The germline gives CDR1 ENHRY, CDR2 SYGVKD. This CDR3 reads CAISRGPNQPQHF. CDR3 nucleotide sequence: TGTGCCATCTCCCGGGGTCCCAATCAGCCCCAGCATTTT.

Here the CDR3 reads CASSVLSNTGELFF. The CDR3 nucleotides are TGTGCCAGCAGCGTTCTCTCGAACACCGGGGAGCTGTTTTTT. The chain joins TRBV9 to TRBJ2-2, with D unclear. Looked up from germline, CDR1 is SGDLS and CDR2 is YYNGEE. V was clipped by 2 bases and J by 0 bases, with 5 bases between them. The length of the CDR3 is 14 residues.

A word on this clone: One end of the junction does not line up with germline, which may come from a read error. This chain connects TRBV7-9 to TRBJ2-6, with D possibly being TRBD1 (7 bases). Germline lookup yields CDR1 SEHNR and CDR2 FQNEAQ (reference sequence). CDR3 length: 19 amino acids. CDR3 protein: CASSQQTEARGTGANGLTF. The CDR3 bases are TGTGCCAGCAGCCAGCAGACCGAAGCCAGGGGGACTGGGGCCAACGGCCTGACTTTC.

This chain connects TRBV7-2 to TRBJ1-1; no clear D. The germline V and J ends were trimmed by 5 bases and 3 bases, with 7 bases remaining between them. The CDR3 spans 12 residues. The germline CDR1 and CDR2 sequences are SGHTA and FQGNSA. The CDR3 is CASSQTHTEAFF. The CDR3 DNA reads TGTGCCAGCAGCCAGACTCACACTGAAGCTTTCTTT.

In the case of this clone: At one boundary the junction diverges from the germline segment, which might be a read error. The rearrangement links TRBV19 to TRBJ2-6, with D tentatively TRBD1 (6 bases). CDR3 size: 17 residues. CDR1 and CDR2 (germline): LNHDA, SQIVND (reference sequence). For the CDR3, the DNA is TGTGCCAGTAGTCCCGGGACAACAAAGGCTGGGGCCAACGGCCTGACTTTC. Its protein is CASSPGTTKAGANGLTF.

By share, this clone ranks as medium-sized. The chain links TRBV5-4 to TRBJ2-2, with 11 bases matching TRBD2. The CDR3 loop spans 17 amino acids. V shed 2 bases and J 2 bases; nucleotides not matched to a gene: 5. From germline, CDR1 is SGHNT and CDR2 YYREEE (reference sequence). Written as DNA, the CDR3 is TGTGCCAGCAGCTTATCTAGCGGGGGGACCAACACCGGGGAGCTGTTTTTT. This encodes CASSLSSGGTNTGELFF.

The chain uses TRBV6-1 and TRBJ1-6; unclear D gene. V was clipped by 0 bases and J by 10 bases, with 13 bases between them. This CDR3 contains 15 residues. Per germline, CDR1 MNHNS and CDR2 SASEGT. CDR3 DNA sequence: TGTGCCAGCAGTGAAGCCTCGAGGGTTGGCTCACCCCTCCACTTT. Translated, it gives CASSEASRVGSPLHF.

The chain combines TRBV7-9 with TRBJ2-7; possible D gene TRBD1, 6 bases. The germline V gene encodes CDR1 SEHNR and CDR2 FQNEAQ (reference sequence). The CDR3 spans 14 residues. The germline V and J ends were trimmed by 5 bases and 3 bases, with 14 bases remaining between them. The CDR3 bases are TGTGCCAGCAGCCCCCGCGACAGGAGCTACGAGCAGTACTTC. Protein product: CASSPRDRSYEQYF.